Below, one TCR beta chain is given with its context. Antigen specificity is unknown. This entry is derived from a study of T cell responses to AZD1222 COVID-19 vaccine. Profiled with immunoSEQ multiplex PCR; TCRdb holds only in-frame clones, not every one. The sample lists 150,000 or so clones; just under 90% were seen once. Overall study findings and caveats: A mostly white British donor set with more females was recruited, and clonal diversity was possibly underestimated. Dominant at 160-218 and 743-854, vaccine-associated CD4 TCRs also spanned spike. Vaccination with two AZD1222 doses was followed by a rise in Spike-specific TCR breadth and depth. Only 5 or 6 people who got AZD1222 tested seropositive at baseline.

The source of this sequence is an adult who received the MenACWY meningococcal vaccine as a control. Here the sequenced sample was peripheral blood, taken 28 days after the second dose of the MenACWY control vaccine.

CDR3 amino acids: CASSPFRDYGYTF. CDR3 nucleotides: TGTGCCAGCAGCCCCTTCAGGGACTATGGCTACACCTTC. V is TRBV7-2 and J is TRBJ1-2, with a possible D match to TRBD1 (5 bases). The CDR3 loop spans 13 amino acids. The ends were cut back, 5 bases at V and 3 bases at J, with 10 bases in the middle. CDR1 is SGHTA and CDR2 is FQGNSA in the germline V gene.